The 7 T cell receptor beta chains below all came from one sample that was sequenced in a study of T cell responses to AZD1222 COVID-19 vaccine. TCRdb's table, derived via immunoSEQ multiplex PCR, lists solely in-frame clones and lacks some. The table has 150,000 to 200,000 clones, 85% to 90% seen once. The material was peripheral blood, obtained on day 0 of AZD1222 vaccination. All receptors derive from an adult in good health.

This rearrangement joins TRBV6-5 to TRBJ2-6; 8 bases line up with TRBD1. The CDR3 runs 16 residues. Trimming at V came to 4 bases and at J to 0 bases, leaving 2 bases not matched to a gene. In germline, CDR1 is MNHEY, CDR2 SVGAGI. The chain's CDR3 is CASSSTGGSGANVLTF. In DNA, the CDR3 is TGTGCCAGCAGTTCAACAGGGGGCTCTGGGGCCAACGTCCTGACTTTC.

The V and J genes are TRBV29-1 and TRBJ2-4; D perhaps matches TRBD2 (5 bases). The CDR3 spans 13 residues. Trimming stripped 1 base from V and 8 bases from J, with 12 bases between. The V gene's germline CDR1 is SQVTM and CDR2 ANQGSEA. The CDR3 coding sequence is TGCAGCGTTGAAGCCTCCGGGAAGGACATTCAGTACTTC. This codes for CSVEASGKDIQYF.

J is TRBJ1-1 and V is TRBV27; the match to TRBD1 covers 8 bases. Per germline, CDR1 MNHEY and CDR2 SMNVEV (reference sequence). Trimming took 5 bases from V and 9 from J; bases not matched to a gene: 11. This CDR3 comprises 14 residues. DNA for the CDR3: TGTGCCAGCAGTCCCGACAGGGGAACGGAGAAAGCTTTCTTT. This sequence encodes CASSPDRGTEKAFF.

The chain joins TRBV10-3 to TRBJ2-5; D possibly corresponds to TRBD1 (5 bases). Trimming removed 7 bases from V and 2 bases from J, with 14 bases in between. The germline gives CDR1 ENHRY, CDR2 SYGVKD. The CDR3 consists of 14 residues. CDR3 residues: CAIKADNGQETQYF. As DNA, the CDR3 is TGTGCCATCAAGGCGGACAACGGGCAAGAGACCCAGTACTTC.

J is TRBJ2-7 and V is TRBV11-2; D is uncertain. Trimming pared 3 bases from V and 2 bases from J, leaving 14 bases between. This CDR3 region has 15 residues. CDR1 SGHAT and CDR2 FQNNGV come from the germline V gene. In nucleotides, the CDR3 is TGTGCCAGCAGCTTTGAGTCAGCCCTTCCCTACGAGCAGTACGTC. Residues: CASSFESALPYEQYV.

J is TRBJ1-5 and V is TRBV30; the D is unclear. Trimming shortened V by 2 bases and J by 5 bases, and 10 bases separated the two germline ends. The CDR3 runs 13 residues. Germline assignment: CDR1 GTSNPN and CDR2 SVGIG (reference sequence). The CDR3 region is CAWSRSPHQPQHF. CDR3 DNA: TGTGCCTGGAGTCGGAGTCCCCATCAGCCCCAGCATTTT.

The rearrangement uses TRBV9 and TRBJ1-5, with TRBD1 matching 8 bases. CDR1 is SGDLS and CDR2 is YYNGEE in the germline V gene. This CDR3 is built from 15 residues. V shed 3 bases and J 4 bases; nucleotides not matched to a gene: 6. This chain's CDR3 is CASSAGQGWNQPQHF. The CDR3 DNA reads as TGTGCCAGCAGCGCCGGACAGGGTTGGAATCAGCCCCAGCATTTT.